Listed here are 29 T cell receptor beta chains from one sample, sequenced in a study of blood T cell repertoires in COVID-19. Some clones are missing from TCRdb's copy, which holds only in-frame ones; the method was immunoSEQ multiplex PCR. Seen here are about 80,000 clones, approximately 80% observed once, and the top ten hold approximately 12%. Sequencing was done on a sample of peripheral blood. The receptors come from an elderly man with acute or convalescent COVID-19.

In the case of this clone: The junction and the germline gene differ at one end; a read error may be behind it. The V and J genes are TRBV29-1 and TRBJ1-1; D is perhaps TRBD1 (6 bases). Per germline, CDR1 SQVTM and CDR2 ANQGSEA. This CDR3 has 12 residues. The CDR3 DNA reads TGCAGCGCTTACAGGGTGAACTCTGAAGCTTTCTTT. Amino acids: CSAYRVNSEAFF.

This clone has more than one count but fewer than ten. The chain recombines TRBV2 with TRBJ1-1, with 7 bases identical to TRBD1. The CDR3 totals 14 residues. The J segment lost 5 bases and the V segment lost 4 bases, leaving 7 bases of the junction unmatched. Germline V lookup: CDR1 SNHLY, CDR2 FYNNEI. The CDR3 sequence: CASSVEQGKTEAFF. The CDR3 DNA follows: TGTGCCAGCAGTGTTGAACAGGGGAAGACTGAAGCTTTCTTT.

The gene calls are TRBV7-9 and TRBJ1-6; D unclear. Trimming took off 1 base at V and 0 bases at J, with 4 bases between the two ends. The germline V gene encodes CDR1 SEHNR and CDR2 FQNEAQ (reference sequence). The CDR3 covers 15 residues. CDR3 in DNA: TGTGCCAGCAGCTTAGGGAGCTCCTATAATTCACCCCTCCACTTT. It translates to CASSLGSSYNSPLHF.

V usage is TRBV5-1 and J usage is TRBJ1-2; possible D gene TRBD1, 5 bases. V lost 0 bases and J 6 bases, leaving 12 bases between the germline ends. Germline assignment: CDR1 SGHRS and CDR2 YFSETQ. The CDR3 is 14 residues long. The CDR3 coding sequence is TGCGCCAGCAGCTTGGCCGAGGAAGGGGATGGCTACACCTTC. Its protein is CASSLAEEGDGYTF.

The V gene is TRBV5-1, the J gene TRBJ1-1; no definite D call. CDR1 SGHRS and CDR2 YFSETQ come from the germline V gene. V lost 1 base and J lost 1, with 8 bases in between. The CDR3 spans 14 residues. The CDR3 loop is CASSLSHENTEAFF. In DNA, the CDR3 is TGCGCCAGCAGCTTGTCACATGAGAACACTGAAGCTTTCTTT.

The chain recombines TRBV7-3 with TRBJ2-7, with 8 bases lining up with TRBD1. This CDR3 has 15 residues. Germline V gene lookup returns CDR1 SGHTA and CDR2 FQGTGA. V lost 3 bases, J lost 0 bases, and 4 bases stayed unmatched. The CDR3 sequence: CASSFGTGGSYEQYF. CDR3 coding DNA: TGTGCCAGCAGCTTTGGGACAGGAGGCTCCTACGAGCAGTACTTC.

CDR3 DNA: TGTGCCAGCAGCCTAGACAGGGCCTACGAGCAGTACTTC. It encodes CASSLDRAYEQYF. The chain is built from TRBV12-3 or TRBV12-4 and TRBJ2-7; 7 nucleotides line up with TRBD1. CDR3 size: 13 residues. The V segment lost 6 bases and the J segment 2 bases; nucleotides outside the gene matches: 4.

This clone was found once. V is TRBV9 and J is TRBJ2-2; TRBD2 aligns across 14 bases. The germline gives CDR1 SGDLS, CDR2 YYNGEE. Trimming took 2 bases from V and 7 from J; bases not matched to a gene: 4. The CDR3 covers 16 residues. The CDR3 region has the DNA TGTGCCAGCAGCGTGACTAGCGGGGGGGCCTACGGGGAGCTGTTTTTT. It is translated as CASSVTSGGAYGELFF.

The chain joins TRBV6-5 to TRBJ1-1; D call uncertain. The CDR3 sequence is 13 residues long. The germline gives CDR1 MNHEY, CDR2 SVGAGI. The V gene lost 4 bases and the J gene lost 1 base, with 7 bases spanning the gap. In DNA, the CDR3 is TGTGCCAGCAGTTCCTATAAGAACACTGAAGCTTTCTTT. Translated, it gives CASSSYKNTEAFF.

The V gene is TRBV7-9, the J gene TRBJ2-2; no clear D gene. This CDR3 spans 13 amino acids. Trimming shortened V by 6 bases and J by 1 base, and 6 bases separated the two germline ends. The germline V gene has CDR1 SEHNR and CDR2 FQNEAQ (reference sequence). The CDR3 reads CASSQMNTGELFF. For the CDR3, the DNA is TGTGCCAGCAGTCAAATGAACACCGGGGAGCTGTTTTTT.

This clone was recorded only once. The chain couples TRBV11-2 to TRBJ1-1, with D perhaps TRBD1 (6 bases). The V end lost 1 base, the J end lost 5 bases, and 8 bases lay between the germline ends. Per germline, CDR1 SGHAT and CDR2 FQNNGV. The CDR3 consists of 13 residues. The CDR3 sequence: CASSLVGATEAFF. CDR3 coding DNA: TGTGCCAGCAGCTTAGTGGGGGCGACTGAAGCTTTCTTT.

The CDR3 region has the DNA TGTGCCAGCAGCCCTGGGCGGGTTCTTGGTCAGCCCCAGCATTTT. It yields the protein CASSPGRVLGQPQHF. The J gene is TRBJ1-5, the V gene TRBV11-2, with unresolved D. Germline V gene sequence: CDR1 SGHAT, CDR2 FQNNGV. The CDR3 contains 15 residues. V gave up 5 bases and J gave up 6 bases, with 17 bases separating them.

The chain combines TRBV7-9 with TRBJ2-3; maybe TRBD1 (8 bases). In germline, CDR1 is SEHNR, CDR2 FQNEAQ (reference sequence). V lost 4 bases and J 5 bases, leaving 19 bases between the germline ends. The CDR3 contains 16 residues. DNA for the CDR3: TGTGCCAGCAGCTCGGGGGGACAGGATATTCGAGATACGCAGTATTTT. Translated: CASSSGGQDIRDTQYF. Full variable domain (rest looked up from reference TRBV7-9 and TRBJ2-3): DTGVSQNPRHKITKRGQNVTFRCDPISEHNRLYWYRQTLGQGPEFLTYFQNEAQLEKSRLLSDRFSAERPKGSFSTLEIQRTEQGDSAMYLCASSSGGQDIRDTQYFGPGTRLTVL.

Only a few counts were recorded for this clone. The rearrangement joins TRBV5-1 to TRBJ2-5, with 8 nucleotides matching TRBD2. The CDR3 runs to 17 residues. V lost 0 bases and J lost 1; bases outside the gene matches: 8. Germline V gene sequence: CDR1 SGHRS, CDR2 YFSETQ. CDR3 coding DNA: TGCGCCAGCAGCTTGGCTTCGGCGGGGGGCGCCCAAGAGACCCAGTACTTC. This encodes CASSLASAGGAQETQYF.

This chain joins TRBV2 and TRBJ1-2; D is ambiguous. Per germline, CDR1 SNHLY and CDR2 FYNNEI. V was shortened by 2 bases and J by 6 bases, with 13 bases between the two germline ends. CDR3 length equals 14 residues. The CDR3 bases are TGTGCCAGCAGTGAAAACAGCCCGGTGGATGGCTACACCTTC. Translation: CASSENSPVDGYTF.

The V call is TRBV7-8, the J call TRBJ2-2, with 7 positions matching TRBD2. The CDR3 sequence is 14 residues long. Germline V gene lookup returns CDR1 SGHVS and CDR2 FQNEAQ. V lost 10 bases to trimming and J lost 1 base; unmatched junction nucleotides: 6. In DNA, the CDR3 is TGTGCCACGGAGGGAGGGCGGAACACCGGGGAGCTGTTTTTT. Amino acid sequence: CATEGGRNTGELFF.

V gene TRBV5-1 combines with J gene TRBJ2-5; 7 nucleotides match TRBD2. Germline V gives CDR1 SGHRS, CDR2 YFSETQ. V lost 0 bases, J lost 4 bases, and 3 bases stayed unmatched. This CDR3 spans 14 amino acids. The DNA of the CDR3 is TGCGCCAGCAGCTTGGAAGGGAGGGCAGAGACCCAGTACTTC. Translated, it gives CASSLEGRAETQYF.

CDR3 DNA sequence: TGTGCCAGCCGGGAGGCAGGGGCAAATGAGCAGTTCTTC. Translation: CASREAGANEQFF. V is TRBV27 and J is TRBJ2-1, with D perhaps matching TRBD2 (7 bases). Germline-derived CDR1 and CDR2 are MNHEY and SMNVEV (reference sequence). The CDR3 has 13 amino acids. The V end was cut by 8 bases, the J end by 7 bases, with 15 bases between.

The chain links TRBV10-2 to TRBJ1-2; 8 nucleotides match TRBD1. The CDR3 covers 14 residues. V shed 6 bases and J 2 bases; nucleotides not matched to a gene: 5. The germline gives CDR1 WSHSY, CDR2 SAAADI. Here the CDR3 DNA reads TGCGCCAGCAGAACAGGGGGGACCAACTATGGCTACACCTTC. Translated: CASRTGGTNYGYTF.

The chain employs TRBV7-8 and TRBJ2-5, with D perhaps matching TRBD2 (6 bases). V gave up 0 bases and J gave up 2 bases, with 10 bases separating them. Germline V lookup: CDR1 SGHVS, CDR2 FQNEAQ. This CDR3 is 15 amino acids long. CDR3 amino acids: CASSLAGGIQETQYF. CDR3 bases: TGTGCCAGCAGCTTAGCCGGAGGGATTCAAGAGACCCAGTACTTC.

This clone has just one count. The genes are TRBV3-1 (or the pseudogene TRBV3-2) and TRBJ2-7; 8 bases fit TRBD1. CDR1 and CDR2 (germline): LGHDT, YNNKEL (reference sequence). V shed 2 bases, J shed 4 bases, and the junction held 1 base outside the gene matches. The CDR3 spans 13 residues. CDR3 loop: CASSQNRGYEQYF. DNA of the CDR3: TGTGCCAGCAGCCAAAACAGGGGGTACGAGCAGTACTTC.

The sample holds a few counts of this clone. V is TRBV11-2 and J is TRBJ2-5; TRBD1 agrees at 9 bases. The CDR3 has 13 residues. Trimming removed 5 bases from V and 3 bases from J; junction bases left unmatched: 1. Germline lookup yields CDR1 SGHAT and CDR2 FQNNGV. The CDR3 loop is CASSRDREETQYF. The CDR3 DNA is TGTGCCAGCAGCCGGGACAGGGAAGAGACCCAGTACTTC.

J is TRBJ1-6 and V is TRBV11-2; D may be TRBD1 (5 bases). Germline V gene sequence: CDR1 SGHAT, CDR2 FQNNGV. The CDR3 has 15 amino acids. V was clipped by 5 bases and J by 4 bases, with 12 bases between them. CDR3: CASSPRETYNSPLHF. The CDR3 nucleotides read TGTGCCAGCAGCCCCAGGGAAACTTATAATTCACCCCTCCACTTT.

This chain joins TRBV5-6 and TRBJ1-1; D is perhaps TRBD1 (6 bases). CDR1 is SGHDT, CDR2 YYEEEE, per germline. The CDR3 consists of 17 residues. V was pared by 0 bases and J by 1 base, with 16 bases between. CDR3: CASSLEVLGTPNTEAFF. In nucleotides, the CDR3 is TGTGCCAGCAGCTTGGAAGTTCTTGGGACACCGAACACTGAAGCTTTCTTT.

This clone has only a few counts. The V gene is TRBV2, the J gene TRBJ2-5; D gene unclear. This CDR3 is built from 12 residues. The germline V and J ends were trimmed by 3 bases and 2 bases, with 4 bases remaining between them. Germline V gene sequence: CDR1 SNHLY, CDR2 FYNNEI. CDR3: CASSDSQETQYF. The CDR3 bases are TGTGCCAGCAGTGACAGTCAAGAGACCCAGTACTTC. The variable domain in full, completed from reference TRBV2 and TRBJ2-5, reads EPEVTQTPSHQVTQMGQEVILRCVPISNHLYFYWYRQILGQKVEFLVSFYNNEISEKSEIFDDQFSVERPDGSNFTLKIRSTKLEDSAMYFCASSDSQETQYFGPGTRLLVL.

This chain joins TRBV5-1 and TRBJ2-7; 9 nucleotides match TRBD2. Germline CDR1 reads SGHRS; CDR2 reads YFSETQ. The CDR3 is 18 residues long. The V segment lost 2 bases and the J segment 3 bases; nucleotides outside the gene matches: 15. The CDR3 reads CASSFTPPRGGTNYEQYF. The CDR3 DNA follows: TGCGCCAGCAGCTTTACGCCCCCGCGGGGGGGCACCAACTACGAGCAGTACTTC.

This sequence joins TRBV2 and TRBJ1-1, with D possibly being TRBD1 (5 bases). The germline gives CDR1 SNHLY, CDR2 FYNNEI. This CDR3 is built from 17 residues. V lost 6 bases and J 2 bases, leaving 22 bases between the germline ends. The CDR3 DNA follows: TGTGCCAGCAGGGCTATGACAGTTCTTGGGCATAACACTGAAGCTTTCTTT. Translation gives CASRAMTVLGHNTEAFF.

The J gene is TRBJ1-1, the V gene TRBV4-1, with 9 positions matching TRBD1. Germline CDR1 and CDR2: MGHRA and YSYEKL. The CDR3 runs 14 residues. V shed 4 bases and J 4 bases; nucleotides not matched to a gene: 4. The chain's CDR3 is CASSLQGAGTEAFF. CDR3 bases: TGCGCCAGCAGCCTACAGGGGGCTGGCACTGAAGCTTTCTTT.

The chain joins TRBV5-1 to TRBJ2-1; 8 bases are a match to TRBD2. V gave up 3 bases and J gave up 8 bases; unmatched junction bases: 10. Germline V gives CDR1 SGHRS, CDR2 YFSETQ. The CDR3 sequence is 15 residues long. The CDR3, as DNA: TGCGCCAGCAGCTCTATAGCGGGGACCCCCGATGAGCAGTTCTTC. It encodes CASSSIAGTPDEQFF. The full variable domain, rest sourced from reference TRBV5-1 and TRBJ2-1, is KAGVTQTPRYLIKTRGQQVTLSCSPISGHRSVSWYQQTPGQGLQFLFEYFSETQRNKGNFPGRFSGRQFSNSRSEMNVSTLELGDSALYLCASSSIAGTPDEQFFGPGTRLTVL.